Given below is one T cell receptor beta chain in context. The CDR3 runs 13 residues. V shed 6 bases, J shed 5 bases, and the junction held 2 bases outside the gene matches. Germline assignment: CDR1 LNHDA and CDR2 SQIVND (reference sequence). Original data processing: Estimation of nucleated cell counts relied on the amplification of reference gene primers. The table came from immunoSEQ multiplex PCR; TCRdb's copy has only in-frame clones and leaves some out. V, J and clone size were drawn from that table, and D and trimming were deduced from the DNA. This sample has hundreds of thousands of clones, with around 90% found just once. The record originates from a study of blood T cell repertoires in COVID-19. Whole-study context: From the United States, Italy and Spain came samples of acute and convalescent COVID-19. The cDNA or gDNA used as material had been derived from T cells, B-cell-depleted T cells, or PBMCs.

The source is a man between 18 and 29 years old with active or convalescent COVID-19. The rearrangement joins TRBV19 to TRBJ1-4; 8 nucleotides align to TRBD1. The sample taken for sequencing was peripheral blood. The CDR3 coding sequence is TGTGCCAGTAGATGGACAGGGAATGAAAAACTGTTTTTT. This codes for CASRWTGNEKLFF.